Sequencing of this T cell receptor (beta chain) was carried out in a study of T cell responses to AZD1222 COVID-19 vaccine. Here immunoSEQ multiplex PCR was the method, and the copy in TCRdb shows in-frame clones only, minus some. This table has around 150,000 clones, around nine tenths appearing once. CDR1 is GTSNPN, CDR2 SVGIG, per germline (reference sequence). The CDR3 is made up of 13 amino acids. Trimming shortened V by 0 bases and J by 1 base, and 6 bases separated the two germline ends. Comment on this clone: Its specificity is unknown.

Overall study results and limits: Repertoires were obtained solely post-peak T cell response.

The specimen was peripheral blood, collected on day 0 of AZD1222 vaccination. This sequence joins TRBV30 and TRBJ1-1; D remains unclear. This clonotype was sampled from an adult in good health. The CDR3 loop is CAWSVAGNTEAFF. CDR3 DNA sequence: TGTGCCTGGAGTGTGGCAGGGAACACTGAAGCTTTCTTT.